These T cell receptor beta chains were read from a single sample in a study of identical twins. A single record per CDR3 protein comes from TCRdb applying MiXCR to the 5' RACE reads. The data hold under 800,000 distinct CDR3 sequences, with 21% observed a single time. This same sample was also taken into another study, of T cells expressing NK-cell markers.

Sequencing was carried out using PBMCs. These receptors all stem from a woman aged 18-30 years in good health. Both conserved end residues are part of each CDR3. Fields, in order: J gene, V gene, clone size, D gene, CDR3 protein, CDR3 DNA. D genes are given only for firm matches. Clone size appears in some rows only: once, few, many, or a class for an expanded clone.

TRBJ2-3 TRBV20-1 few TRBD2 CSARLRTRRSDTQYF TGCAGTGCCCGTTTGCGGACTAGGAGATCCGATACGCAGTATTTT
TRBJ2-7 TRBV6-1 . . CASSESGEQYF TGTGCCAGCAGTGAGTCGGGGGAGCAGTACTTC
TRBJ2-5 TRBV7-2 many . CASSLGLVETQYF TGCGCCAGCAGCTTGGGACTGGTGGAGACCCAGTACTTC
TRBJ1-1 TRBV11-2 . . CASSPRKNEAFF TGTGCCAGCAGCCCCAGGAAGAATGAAGCTTTCTTT
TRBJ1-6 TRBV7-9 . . CASIPLDSNSPLHF TGTGCCAGCATCCCTCTAGACAGTAATTCACCCCTCCACTTT
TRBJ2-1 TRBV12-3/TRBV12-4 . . CASTTGGDSNEQFF TGTGCCAGCACGACTGGGGGAGACAGCAATGAGCAGTTCTTC
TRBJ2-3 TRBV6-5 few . CASSYSLDREGPDTQYF TGTGCCAGCAGTTACTCTCTCGACAGGGAGGGGCCAGATACGCAGTATTTT
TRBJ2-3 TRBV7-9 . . CASSSLTATTLYTQYF TGTGCCAGCAGCTCCCTCACGGCTACCACTCTTTATACGCAGTATTTT
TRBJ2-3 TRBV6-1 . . CATRGGGQMDTQYF TGTGCCACCAGGGGCGGGGGACAGATGGATACGCAGTATTTT
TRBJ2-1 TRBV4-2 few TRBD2 CASSQVVVGGVPNEQFF TGTGCCAGCAGCCAAGTTGTGGTGGGAGGGGTGCCTAATGAGCAGTTCTTC